The 27 T cell receptor beta chains below were found in one sample sequenced in a study of T cell repertoires in cytomegalovirus infection (dated by TCRdb to between 2018 and 2020). Reading the label with the study, this specimen's treatment or condition is: in vitro stimulation with specific CMV peptide epitopes to enrich CMV-specific T cells. No antigen has been assigned to these receptors. Reads for this sample came from an Illumina HiSeq 1500. TCRdb's own reprocessing of the public reads used fastp at Q25 and MiXCR and kept productive beta chains. Each record represents a unique CDR3 protein, reported with the most common genes and DNA among its rows. The sample includes under 200,000 distinct CDR3 sequences, with approximately 21% observed a single time. Roughly 25% of the sample comes from the top ten. The sequenced sample was CD8+ T cells from cultured PBMCs, obtained from culture after CMV antigen stimulation. Receptors originate from a human donor in good health (CMV status not recorded). Some clones in this sample may be carry-over from other donors' samples.

This chain joins TRBV7-6 and TRBJ2-1; D is uncertain. The CDR3 length is 13 residues. Germline V CDR1 and CDR2: SGHVS, FNYEAQ. The ends were cut back, 0 bases at V and 5 bases at J, with 5 bases in the middle. The chain's CDR3 is CASSLAPNNEQFF. DNA of the CDR3: TGTGCCAGCAGCTTAGCACCTAACAATGAGCAGTTCTTC.

The V and J genes are TRBV7-9 and TRBJ2-3; 9 nucleotides agree with TRBD1. The germline gives CDR1 SEHNR, CDR2 FQNEAQ (reference sequence). V lost 3 bases, J lost 4 bases, and 11 bases stayed unmatched. CDR3 length: 17 amino acids. CDR3 loop: CASSLGRVGTGSDTQYF. DNA of the CDR3: TGTGCCAGCAGCTTGGGCCGAGTCGGGACAGGGTCAGATACGCAGTATTTT.

This clonotype occurred a few times. This chain links TRBV5-1 with TRBJ1-3; TRBD1 matches 8 bases. Germline assignment: CDR1 SGHRS and CDR2 YFSETQ. V was pared by 2 bases and J by 4 bases, with 14 bases of the junction left unmatched. The CDR3 runs 18 residues. In DNA, the CDR3 is TGCGCCAGCAGCTTAAAGGGTGGACAGGGCAGAATGGGAAACACCATATATTTT. Translation gives CASSLKGGQGRMGNTIYF.

This clonotype was detected ten times or more. This chain links TRBV7-2 with TRBJ2-1, with a weak D call TRBD2 (6 bases). Between the trimmed V and J ends, which lost 5 bases and 2 bases, there was a span of 13 bases. This CDR3 has 15 amino acids. Germline assignment: CDR1 SGHTA and CDR2 FQGNSA. CDR3 protein: CASSPSGGPYNEQFF. The CDR3 DNA sequence: TGTGCCAGCAGCCCCTCCGGGGGTCCCTACAATGAGCAGTTCTTC.

The V and J genes are TRBV6-6 and TRBJ1-2; the D gene is possibly TRBD1 (5 bases). There are 14 residues in the CDR3. Germline V gene sequence: CDR1 MNHNY, CDR2 SVGAGI (reference sequence). V was trimmed by 5 bases and J by 2 bases, leaving 12 bases between them. This CDR3 reads CASSVTGANYGYTF. In nucleotides, the CDR3 is TGTGCCAGCAGTGTCACCGGGGCCAACTATGGCTACACCTTC.

This clonotype was seen a handful of times. This sequence joins TRBV11-3 and TRBJ2-5; D gene ambiguous. The CDR3 sequence is 13 residues long. Germline V gene sequence: CDR1 SGHNT, CDR2 YENEEA. Trimming pared 2 bases from V and 2 bases from J, leaving 6 bases between. CDR3 sequence (DNA): TGTGCCAGCAGCTTATGGGCTCAAGAGACCCAGTACTTC. It specifies CASSLWAQETQYF.

The table lists this clonotype with a few counts. The rearrangement joins TRBV14 to TRBJ2-1, with 12 bases identical to TRBD1. The CDR3 sequence is 20 residues long. V dropped 0 bases and J dropped 0; count of bases not matched to a gene: 9. Germline-derived CDR1 and CDR2 are SGHDN and FVKESK. The CDR3 is CASSQDMGTGGFGSYNEQFF. The CDR3 DNA follows: TGTGCCAGCAGCCAAGATATGGGGACAGGGGGCTTCGGCTCCTACAATGAGCAGTTCTTC. Supplemented by reference TRBV14 and TRBJ2-1, the full variable domain reads EAGVTQFPSHSVIEKGQTVTLRCDPISGHDNLYWYRRVMGKEIKFLLHFVKESKQDESGMPNNRFLAERTGGTYSTLKVQPAELEDSGVYFCASSQDMGTGGFGSYNEQFFGPGTRLTVL.

This chain connects TRBV4-1 to TRBJ1-1; TRBD1 might be the D (5 bases). The CDR3 extends over 15 amino acids. Germline CDR1 and CDR2: MGHRA and YSYEKL. Trimming removed 0 bases from V and 3 bases from J, with 11 bases in between. CDR3 protein: CASSQDREWYTEAFF. The CDR3 DNA reads as TGCGCCAGCAGCCAAGACAGGGAGTGGTACACTGAAGCTTTCTTT.

This clonotype was seen a handful of times. The chain recombines TRBV7-3 with TRBJ2-1; 8 positions match TRBD2. Trimming took 1 base from V and 5 from J; bases not matched to a gene: 10. Germline V gene lookup returns CDR1 SGHTA and CDR2 FQGTGA. CDR3 length: 17 amino acids. As DNA, the CDR3 is TGTGCCAGCAGCTTAAACCCCGGAGAGCGGGGGCACAATGAGCAGTTCTTC. Its protein product is CASSLNPGERGHNEQFF.

This sequence joins TRBV28 and TRBJ1-2; TRBD1 is a possible D gene (5 bases). Germline V gene lookup returns CDR1 MDHEN and CDR2 SYDVKM. This CDR3 has 15 amino acids. Deletions cut 3 bases from V and 8 bases from J, with 19 bases between. The CDR3 DNA reads as TGTGCCAGCAGTTTGGAACAGGAAATCTCCAGCGGCTACACCTTC. This encodes CASSLEQEISSGYTF.

This clonotype was detected a few times. The chain uses TRBV12-3 or TRBV12-4 and TRBJ2-3; D call uncertain. The ends were cut back, 6 bases at V and 5 bases at J, with 12 bases in the middle. The CDR3 sequence is 13 residues long. The CDR3 DNA follows: TGTGCCAGCAGGGCTGGGTCGGGAGATACGCAGTATTTT. Translation: CASRAGSGDTQYF.

The chain has TRBV9 and TRBJ2-1; TRBD2 matches 12 bases. The germline V gene encodes CDR1 SGDLS and CDR2 YYNGEE. The V segment lost 3 bases and the J segment 8 bases; nucleotides outside the gene matches: 9. The CDR3 is 16 amino acids. CDR3 residues: CASSEPASGGADEQFF. CDR3 DNA sequence: TGTGCCAGCAGCGAACCTGCTAGCGGGGGGGCCGATGAGCAGTTCTTC.

This clonotype was observed a handful of times. The chain uses TRBV6-5 and TRBJ1-1; D not resolved. The CDR3 runs 12 residues. V was trimmed by 10 bases and J by 3 bases, leaving 12 bases between them. CDR1 is MNHEY, CDR2 SVGAGI, per germline. The CDR3: CATYPRDTEAFF. Here the CDR3 DNA reads TGTGCCACTTACCCCCGTGACACTGAAGCTTTCTTT.

The chain employs TRBV2 and TRBJ1-5; the match to TRBD1 covers 8 bases. With V trimmed by 7 bases and J by 7 bases, 6 bases remained unmatched. The CDR3 runs to 13 residues. Germline values: CDR1 SNHLY, CDR2 FYNNEI. The DNA of the CDR3 is TGTGCCAGCACAGGACAGGGTTGGCAGCCCCAGCATTTT. Amino acids: CASTGQGWQPQHF.

This clonotype was found a few times. The V gene is TRBV12-3 or TRBV12-4, the J gene TRBJ2-3; possible D gene TRBD1, 7 bases. Trimming stripped 2 bases from V and 4 bases from J, with 13 bases between. The CDR3 sequence is 15 residues long. The CDR3 region has the DNA TGTGCCAGCAGTTTATCAGGGGGGCAGGCAGATACGCAGTATTTT. Protein product: CASSLSGGQADTQYF.

This rearrangement joins TRBV11-1 to TRBJ2-7; the match to TRBD2 covers 10 bases. The CDR3 covers 14 residues. Germline V gene sequence: CDR1 SGHAT, CDR2 FQDESV (reference sequence). With 8 bases clipped from V and 3 bases from J, the junction kept 7 bases outside the gene matches. Here the CDR3 reads CASSLAGDFYEQYF. CDR3 nucleotide sequence: TGTGCCAGCTCTCTAGCGGGGGACTTCTACGAGCAGTACTTC. The full variable domain, completed using reference TRBV11-1 and TRBJ2-7, is EAEVAQSPRYKITEKSQAVAFWCDPISGHATLYWYRQILGQGPELLVQFQDESVVDDSQLPKDRFSAERLKGVDSTLKIQPAELGDSAMYLCASSLAGDFYEQYFGPGTRLTVT.

The chain recombines TRBV4-3 with TRBJ1-1; D unclear. Looked up from germline, CDR1 is LGHNA and CDR2 is YSLEER. Between the trimmed V and J ends, which lost 0 bases and 0 bases, there was a span of 11 bases. This CDR3 is 16 amino acids long. CDR3 residues: CASSQDRRIMNTEAFF. The DNA of the CDR3 is TGCGCCAGCAGCCAAGATAGGAGGATTATGAACACTGAAGCTTTCTTT.

This clonotype was observed at least ten times. V usage is TRBV7-9 and J usage is TRBJ2-7; D may be TRBD2 (6 bases). Trimming pared 3 bases from V and 5 bases from J, leaving 20 bases between. The CDR3 totals 16 residues. Germline values: CDR1 SEHNR, CDR2 FQNEAQ (reference sequence). The CDR3 reads CASSLIPSGYLDEQYF. The CDR3 DNA reads TGTGCCAGCAGCTTGATTCCAAGCGGGTATTTGGACGAGCAGTACTTC.

This clonotype was counted between two and nine times. The V and J genes are TRBV7-2 and TRBJ1-3; 7 nucleotides agree with TRBD1. This CDR3 has 15 residues. Germline V gene sequence: CDR1 SGHTA, CDR2 FQGNSA. J gave up 0 bases and V 6 bases, and 5 bases lay outside the gene matches. This CDR3 reads CASSRDRTSGNTIYF. CDR3 nucleotides: TGTGCCAGCAGTAGGGACAGAACCTCTGGAAACACCATATATTTT.

The chain uses TRBV24-1 and TRBJ2-3, with 10 bases aligning to TRBD2. From germline, CDR1 is KGHDR and CDR2 SFDVKD. CDR3 length equals 15 residues. V gave up 4 bases and J gave up 5 bases; unmatched junction bases: 5. Here the CDR3 DNA reads TGTGCCACCAGTGAACTAGCGGGGCGGGGAGATACGCAGTATTTT. Translating it yields CATSELAGRGDTQYF.

A few counts support this clonotype. The chain uses TRBV19 and TRBJ1-4; 7 positions match TRBD1. Trimming at V came to 4 bases and at J to 6 bases, leaving 5 bases not matched to a gene. The CDR3 runs to 14 residues. Germline V CDR1 and CDR2: LNHDA, SQIVND (reference sequence). DNA for the CDR3: TGTGCCAGTAGTAAGGACAGGATGGATGAAAAACTGTTTTTT. This codes for CASSKDRMDEKLFF. The whole variable domain, filled in from reference TRBV19 and TRBJ1-4, reads DGGITQSPKYLFRKEGQNVTLSCEQNLNHDAMYWYRQDPGQGLRLIYYSQIVNDFQKGDIAEGYSVSREKKESFPLTVTSAQKNPTAFYLCASSKDRMDEKLFFGSGTQLSVL.

V is TRBV7-2 and J is TRBJ2-1; 9 positions agree with TRBD1. Per the germline V gene, CDR1 is SGHTA and CDR2 is FQGNSA. The junction had 12 bases not matched to a gene; V was cut back by 5 bases and J by 4 bases. CDR3 size: 17 residues. The CDR3 sequence: CASSRDLPDRGYNEQFF. The CDR3 DNA reads as TGTGCCAGCAGCCGAGACCTCCCAGACAGGGGGTACAATGAGCAGTTCTTC.

This clonotype was found a few times. The genes are TRBV6-5 and TRBJ2-5; D not certain. V was pared by 5 bases and J by 5 bases, with 12 bases between. CDR1 is MNHEY, CDR2 SVGAGI, per germline. This CDR3 is 13 amino acids long. Here the CDR3 DNA reads TGTGCCAGCAGTACTACGTCCTCGGAGACCCAGTACTTC. This codes for CASSTTSSETQYF.

There are a few counts of this clonotype. The chain has TRBV7-2 and TRBJ2-2; 8 nucleotides match TRBD1. Germline CDR1 SGHTA, CDR2 FQGNSA. V trimming: 7 bases; J trimming: 5 bases; junction bases outside the gene matches: 12. The CDR3 covers 16 residues. The CDR3 here is CASNLYQGAGTGELFF. The DNA for the CDR3 is TGTGCCAGCAATCTTTATCAGGGGGCCGGGACCGGGGAGCTGTTTTTT.

This clonotype was observed a handful of times. V gene TRBV7-9 combines with J gene TRBJ1-2; possible D gene TRBD1, 5 bases. V lost 3 bases and J 2 bases, leaving 10 bases between the germline ends. Germline lookup yields CDR1 SEHNR and CDR2 FQNEAQ (reference sequence). The CDR3 length is 14 residues. CDR3 residues: CASSFGTGNYGYTF. CDR3 sequence (DNA): TGTGCCAGCAGCTTTGGAACAGGCAACTATGGCTACACCTTC.

Only a few counts were recorded for this clonotype. The gene calls are TRBV27 and TRBJ2-7; D not resolved. The germline V gene has CDR1 MNHEY and CDR2 SMNVEV (reference sequence). Trimming left V 3 bases short and J 0 bases short, with 9 bases between. There are 14 residues in the CDR3. CDR3 nucleotides: TGTGCCAGCAGTTTGAGCACTTTCTCCTACGAGCAGTACTTC. Its translation: CASSLSTFSYEQYF.

This chain connects TRBV27 to TRBJ1-2, with unresolved D. Deletions cut 0 bases from V and 2 bases from J, with 10 bases between. Germline CDR1 is MNHEY and CDR2 is SMNVEV (reference sequence). The CDR3 loop spans 15 amino acids. CDR3: CASSLSALRNYGYTF. CDR3 in DNA: TGTGCCAGCAGTTTATCGGCCCTGAGGAACTATGGCTACACCTTC.